The sequence of this T cell receptor (beta chain) was determined in a study of vaccination effects on CD4 cells after COVID-19. The overall study: Post-vaccine specimens were collected at a median of 72 days following the second dose.

Comments on this clone: Its target is not known.

Method: immunoSEQ multiplex PCR; TCRdb's copy keeps in-frame clones and lacks some. The table shows roughly 59,000 clones, with roughly 80% occurring only once. Trimming took 0 bases from V and 4 from J, leaving 10 bases between them. The CDR3 contains 14 residues. Germline values: CDR1 SGHDT, CDR2 YYEEEE. Before any sequencing was done, the ViraFEST assay used viral peptide pools to expand antigen-specific CD4+ T cells. Once cultured for roughly nine days, the cells underwent separation to obtain CD4+ T cells. Participants were vaccinated with two doses of either the BNT162b2 or mRNA-1273 vaccine. All vaccine recipients tested negative for nucleocapsid antibodies and had never contracted SARS-CoV-2 infection. IL-2 at 9.5 to 10 IU/ml and peptides at 10 ug/ml were added to cultured PBMC, fewer than 2.5 million per well.

This TCR derives from a human donor who received a COVID-19 vaccine. The V gene is TRBV5-6, the J gene TRBJ1-2; D ambiguous. Material: CD4+ T cells from PBMCs cultured with HCoV-OC43 spike peptides, obtained after COVID-19 vaccination. Subset: HCoV-OC43 spike overlapping peptide pool stimulation. The CDR3 DNA sequence: TGTGCCAGCAGCTTGGGAGGGATTGGCTATGGCTACACCTTC. This codes for CASSLGGIGYGYTF.